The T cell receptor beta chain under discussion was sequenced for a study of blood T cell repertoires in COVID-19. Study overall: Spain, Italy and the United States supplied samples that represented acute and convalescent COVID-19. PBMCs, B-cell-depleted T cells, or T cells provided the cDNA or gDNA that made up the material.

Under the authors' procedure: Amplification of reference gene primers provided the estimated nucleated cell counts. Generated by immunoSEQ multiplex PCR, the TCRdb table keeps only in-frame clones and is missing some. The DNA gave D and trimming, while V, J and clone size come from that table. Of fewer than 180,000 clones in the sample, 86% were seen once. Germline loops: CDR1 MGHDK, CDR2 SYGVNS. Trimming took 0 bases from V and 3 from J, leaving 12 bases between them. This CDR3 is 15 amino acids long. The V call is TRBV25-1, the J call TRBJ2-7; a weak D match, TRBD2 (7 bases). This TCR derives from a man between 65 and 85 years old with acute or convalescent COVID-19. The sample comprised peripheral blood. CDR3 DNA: TGTGCCAGCAGTGAATACAAGGGGGGGGTCTACGAGCAGTACTTC. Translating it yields CASSEYKGGVYEQYF.